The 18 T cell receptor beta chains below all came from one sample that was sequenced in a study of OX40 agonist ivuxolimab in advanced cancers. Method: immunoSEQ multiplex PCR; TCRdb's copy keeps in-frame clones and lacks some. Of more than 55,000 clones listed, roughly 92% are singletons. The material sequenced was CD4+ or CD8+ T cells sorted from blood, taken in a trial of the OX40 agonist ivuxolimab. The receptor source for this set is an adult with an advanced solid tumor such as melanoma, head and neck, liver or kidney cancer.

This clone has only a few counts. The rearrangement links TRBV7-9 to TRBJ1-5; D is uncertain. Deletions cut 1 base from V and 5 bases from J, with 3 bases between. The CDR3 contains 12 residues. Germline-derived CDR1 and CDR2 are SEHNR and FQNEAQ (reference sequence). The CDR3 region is CASSLEDQPQHF. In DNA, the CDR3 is TGTGCCAGCAGCTTAGAGGATCAGCCCCAGCATTTT.

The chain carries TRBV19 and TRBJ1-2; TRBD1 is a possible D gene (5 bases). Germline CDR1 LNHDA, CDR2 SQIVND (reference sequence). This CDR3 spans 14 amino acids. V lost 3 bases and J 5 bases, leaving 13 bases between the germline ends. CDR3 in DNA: TGTGCCAGTAGTATCGTGGCAGGGTTGTATGGCTACACCTTC. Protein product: CASSIVAGLYGYTF.

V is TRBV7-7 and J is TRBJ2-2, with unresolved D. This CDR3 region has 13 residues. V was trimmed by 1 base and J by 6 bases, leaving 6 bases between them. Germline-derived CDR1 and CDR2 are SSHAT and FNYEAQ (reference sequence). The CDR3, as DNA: TGTGCCAGCAGCTTAGAAGGTTCCGGGGAGCTGTTTTTT. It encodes CASSLEGSGELFF.

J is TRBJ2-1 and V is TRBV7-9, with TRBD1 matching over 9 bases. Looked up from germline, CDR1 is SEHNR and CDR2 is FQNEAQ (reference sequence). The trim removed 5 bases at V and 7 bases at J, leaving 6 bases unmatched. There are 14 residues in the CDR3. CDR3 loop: CASSVDRGMNEQFF. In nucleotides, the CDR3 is TGTGCCAGCAGCGTTGACAGGGGGATGAATGAGCAGTTCTTC.

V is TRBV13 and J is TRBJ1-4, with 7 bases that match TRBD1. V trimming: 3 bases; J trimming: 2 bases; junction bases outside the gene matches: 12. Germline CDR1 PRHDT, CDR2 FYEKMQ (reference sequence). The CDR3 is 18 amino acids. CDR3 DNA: TGTGCCAGCAGCTTTCGGGTACAGGGGCCCGGGACTAATGAAAAACTGTTTTTT. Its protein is CASSFRVQGPGTNEKLFF.

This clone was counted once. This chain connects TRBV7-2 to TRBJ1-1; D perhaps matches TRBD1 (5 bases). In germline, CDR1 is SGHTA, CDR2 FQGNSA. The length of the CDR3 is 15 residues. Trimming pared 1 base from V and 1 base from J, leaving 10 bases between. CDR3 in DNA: TGTGCCAGCAGCTTAGGTCCAGGGTGGAACACTGAAGCTTTCTTT. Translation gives CASSLGPGWNTEAFF.

The CDR3 sequence is CASSTGPNTEAFF. Written as DNA, the CDR3 is TGTGCCAGCAGCACCGGGCCCAACACTGAAGCTTTCTTT. V and J are TRBV6-5 and TRBJ1-1; D call uncertain. The CDR3 loop spans 13 amino acids. Trimming left V 6 bases short and J 2 bases short, with 10 bases between. Germline-derived CDR1 and CDR2 are MNHEY and SVGAGI.

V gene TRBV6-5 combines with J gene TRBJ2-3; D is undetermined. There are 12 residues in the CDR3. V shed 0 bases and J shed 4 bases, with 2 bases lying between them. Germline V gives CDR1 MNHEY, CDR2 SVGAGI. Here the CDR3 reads CASSYSSDTQYF. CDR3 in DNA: TGTGCCAGCAGTTACTCTTCAGATACGCAGTATTTT.

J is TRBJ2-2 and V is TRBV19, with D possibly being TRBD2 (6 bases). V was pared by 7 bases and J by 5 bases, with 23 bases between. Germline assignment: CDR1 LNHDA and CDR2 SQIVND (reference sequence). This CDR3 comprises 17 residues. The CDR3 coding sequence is TGTGCCAGTAATTCCCCCCGGCGGGATCGAGGTACCGGGGAGCTGTTTTTT. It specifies CASNSPRRDRGTGELFF.

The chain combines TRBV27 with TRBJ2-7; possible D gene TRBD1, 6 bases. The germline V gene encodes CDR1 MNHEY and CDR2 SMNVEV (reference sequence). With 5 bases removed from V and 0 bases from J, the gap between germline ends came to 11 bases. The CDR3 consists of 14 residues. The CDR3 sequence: CASSITGSSYEQYF. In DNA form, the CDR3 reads TGTGCCAGCAGTATAACAGGGAGCTCCTACGAGCAGTACTTC.

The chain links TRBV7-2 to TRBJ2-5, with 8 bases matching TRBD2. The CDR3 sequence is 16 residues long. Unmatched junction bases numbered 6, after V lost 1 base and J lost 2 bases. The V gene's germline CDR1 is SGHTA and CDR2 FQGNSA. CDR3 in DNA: TGTGCCAGCAGCTTAGTCCCCACTAGCGGACAAGAGACCCAGTACTTC. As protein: CASSLVPTSGQETQYF.

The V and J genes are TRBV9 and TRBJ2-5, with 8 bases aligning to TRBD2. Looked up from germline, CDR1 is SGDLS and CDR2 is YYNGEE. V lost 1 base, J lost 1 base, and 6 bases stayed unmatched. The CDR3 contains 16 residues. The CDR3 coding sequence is TGTGCCAGCAGCGTAATGGGCGGGACTAGCCAAGAGACCCAGTACTTC. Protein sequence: CASSVMGGTSQETQYF.

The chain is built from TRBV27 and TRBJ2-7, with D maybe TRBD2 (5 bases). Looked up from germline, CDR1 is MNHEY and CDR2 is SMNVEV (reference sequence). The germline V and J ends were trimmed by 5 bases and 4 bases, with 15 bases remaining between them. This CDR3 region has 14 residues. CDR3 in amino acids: CASSAWGVAYEQYF. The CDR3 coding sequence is TGTGCCAGCAGTGCCTGGGGAGTGGCATACGAGCAGTACTTC.

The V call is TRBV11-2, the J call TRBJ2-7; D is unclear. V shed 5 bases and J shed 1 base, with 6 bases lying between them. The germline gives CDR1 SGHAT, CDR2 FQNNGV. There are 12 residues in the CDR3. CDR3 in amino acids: CASSPNSYEQYF. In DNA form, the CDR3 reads TGTGCCAGCAGCCCCAATTCCTACGAGCAGTACTTC.

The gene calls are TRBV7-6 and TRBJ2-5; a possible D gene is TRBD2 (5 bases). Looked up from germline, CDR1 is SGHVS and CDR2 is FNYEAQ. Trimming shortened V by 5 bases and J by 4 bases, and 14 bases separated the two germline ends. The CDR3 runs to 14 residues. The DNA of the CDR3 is TGTGCCAGCAGCCTGAGAGGGTCTAGAGAGACCCAGTACTTC. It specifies CASSLRGSRETQYF. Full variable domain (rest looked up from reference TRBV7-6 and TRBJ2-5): GAGVSQSPRYKVTKRGQDVALRCDPISGHVSLYWYRQALGQGPEFLTYFNYEAQQDKSGLPNDRFSAERPEGSISTLTIQRTEQRDSAMYRCASSLRGSRETQYFGPGTRLLVL.

The CDR3, as DNA: TGTGCCAGCAGTTCAGATACAGGGAAGTACTATGGCTACACCTTC. This translates into CASSSDTGKYYGYTF. J is TRBJ1-2 and V is TRBV27; D may be TRBD1 (6 bases). Germline V gene data show CDR1 as MNHEY and CDR2 as SMNVEV (reference sequence). CDR3 length equals 15 residues. V dropped 4 bases and J dropped 3 bases, with 15 bases sitting between them.

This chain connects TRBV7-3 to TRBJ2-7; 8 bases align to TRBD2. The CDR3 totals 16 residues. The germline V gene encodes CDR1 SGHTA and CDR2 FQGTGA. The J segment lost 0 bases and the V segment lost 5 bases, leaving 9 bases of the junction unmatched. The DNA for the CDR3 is TGTGCCAGCAGCCCCAACGGGGGGGGTAGCTCCTACGAGCAGTACTTC. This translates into CASSPNGGGSSYEQYF.

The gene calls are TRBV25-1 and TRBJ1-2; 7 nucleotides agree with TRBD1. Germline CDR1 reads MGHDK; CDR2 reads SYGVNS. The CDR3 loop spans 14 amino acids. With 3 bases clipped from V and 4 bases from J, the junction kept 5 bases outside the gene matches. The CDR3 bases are TGTGCCAGCAGTGAGACAGGGAACGGCTATGGCTACACCTTC. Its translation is CASSETGNGYGYTF.